This TCR beta chain was recovered during a study of chronic HIV infection and antiretroviral therapy. Only a few counts were recorded for this clonotype. TCRdb redid the calling of the 5' RACE reads with MiXCR, one entry per CDR3 protein. The sample lists 40,000 to 60,000 distinct CDR3 sequences; about 19% were seen once. The specimen sequenced was peripheral blood. This TCR derives from an adult who had HIV and had not received antiretroviral therapy, or was an uninfected healthy control (not recorded which).

The CDR3 is CASQRQGGITGELFF. Written as DNA, the CDR3 is TGTGCCAGCCAAAGACAGGGAGGAATCACCGGGGAGCTGTTTTTT. The gene calls are TRBV6-5 and TRBJ2-2; D possibly corresponds to TRBD1 (7 bases). The CDR3 runs 15 residues. Germline V gene sequence: CDR1 MNHEY, CDR2 SVGAGI. Trimming left V 8 bases short and J 4 bases short, with 17 bases between.